The 20 T cell receptor beta chains below come from one sample, sequenced in a study of cytomegalovirus exposure and HLA in healthy donors (dated by TCRdb to about 2017). The library was obtained by the immunoSEQ multiplex PCR assay. The multiplex PCR relied on a mix of 60 forward primers for TCR Vbeta segments and 13 reverse primers for TCR Jbeta segments. The clones in this table, taken by TCRdb from immuneACCESS, are in-frame only. Not every clone is retained; where verified, under half of the shortfall comes from an unresolved V gene, and the cause of the rest is unknown. The sample table lists 150,000 to 200,000 clones, around 86% of them with a count of one. The ten largest account for less than 1% of the sample. The source material was PBMCs. Source of these receptors: a girl aged 2-10 years in good health and CMV-seropositive.

The chain is built from TRBV28 and TRBJ1-4, with D hard to call. Germline V CDR1 and CDR2: MDHEN, SYDVKM. Trimming took 5 bases from V and 8 from J, leaving 15 bases between them. The CDR3 consists of 14 residues. The CDR3 region is CASSVPGRSEKLFF. The CDR3 DNA reads TGTGCCAGCAGTGTGCCCGGTAGAAGCGAAAAACTGTTTTTT.

The CDR3 bases are TGTGCCAGCAGCATAGGTCCGGGACAGGGGAACGAGCAGTACTTC. Protein product: CASSIGPGQGNEQYF. This sequence joins TRBV9 and TRBJ2-7; 10 bases are shared with TRBD1. The V segment lost 4 bases and the J segment 5 bases; nucleotides outside the gene matches: 9. This CDR3 comprises 15 residues. The germline V gene has CDR1 SGDLS and CDR2 YYNGEE.

The V and J genes are TRBV10-1 and TRBJ1-5; D might be TRBD1 (5 bases). Germline V gives CDR1 WNHNN, CDR2 SYGVQD (reference sequence). The V end was cut by 4 bases, the J end by 1 base, with 11 bases between. The CDR3 spans 15 residues. The CDR3 bases are TGCGCCAGCAGTGTGACAGTTGGCAGCAATCAGCCCCAGCATTTT. It codes for CASSVTVGSNQPQHF.

This clone was seen a few times. The gene calls are TRBV7-9 and TRBJ1-4, with D possibly matching TRBD1 (6 bases). The CDR3 runs 18 residues. Germline CDR1 and CDR2: SEHNR and FQNEAQ (reference sequence). The germline V and J ends were trimmed by 0 bases and 0 bases, with 14 bases remaining between them. CDR3 region: CASSLAWQGPSTNEKLFF. The CDR3 nucleotides are TGTGCCAGCAGCTTAGCGTGGCAGGGGCCGTCAACTAATGAAAAACTGTTTTTT.

The chain uses TRBV2 and TRBJ2-2; 8 bases fit TRBD2. Germline assignment: CDR1 SNHLY and CDR2 FYNNEI. This CDR3 comprises 16 residues. J lost 3 bases, V lost 1 base, and 4 bases had no gene match. CDR3 region: CASSEGAGVDTGELFF. Written as DNA, the CDR3 is TGTGCCAGCAGTGAAGGAGCGGGAGTGGACACCGGGGAGCTGTTTTTT.

This clone was seen just once. V and J are TRBV19 and TRBJ1-1, with D possibly matching TRBD1 (5 bases). The V gene's germline CDR1 is LNHDA and CDR2 SQIVND (reference sequence). V lost 9 bases to trimming and J lost 4 bases, with 21 bases between them. This CDR3 contains 15 residues. The CDR3 loop reads CARNTEGRVGTEAFF. The CDR3 DNA is TGTGCCAGGAATACGGAGGGCAGGGTCGGCACTGAAGCTTTCTTT.

This clone was seen just once. The rearrangement uses TRBV27 and TRBJ2-7; TRBD1 agrees at 8 bases. The CDR3 spans 12 residues. Germline V gene lookup returns CDR1 MNHEY and CDR2 SMNVEV (reference sequence). J lost 7 bases, V lost 4 bases, and 3 bases had no gene match. The CDR3 sequence: CASSSTGGEQYF. Written as DNA, the CDR3 is TGTGCCAGCAGTTCCACAGGGGGAGAGCAGTACTTC.

The chain recombines TRBV10-3 with TRBJ2-1; 11 bases fit TRBD2. This CDR3 contains 19 residues. Per germline, CDR1 ENHRY and CDR2 SYGVKD. Losses at the gene ends were 6 bases for V and 7 bases for J; bases not matched to a gene: 20. This CDR3 reads CAIRPAGVVVAGGSNEQFF. The CDR3 region has the DNA TGTGCCATCAGGCCAGCGGGGGTGGTAGTAGCGGGAGGGTCAAATGAGCAGTTCTTC.

This clone was counted between two and nine times. This rearrangement joins TRBV2 to TRBJ2-5; D uncertain. With 1 base removed from V and 4 bases from J, the gap between germline ends came to 7 bases. The length of the CDR3 is 13 residues. CDR1 and CDR2 from the germline V gene are SNHLY and FYNNEI. CDR3 loop: CASSEGQRETQYF. The DNA for the CDR3 is TGTGCCAGCAGTGAAGGTCAGCGAGAGACCCAGTACTTC.

The gene calls are TRBV28 and TRBJ2-7; D remains unclear. The germline V and J ends were trimmed by 7 bases and 2 bases, with 6 bases remaining between them. The CDR3 sequence is 11 residues long. The germline V gene has CDR1 MDHEN and CDR2 SYDVKM. The CDR3 bases are TGTGCCAGCACTACCACCTACGAGCAGTACTTC. It translates to CASTTTYEQYF.

The chain joins TRBV28 to TRBJ2-7, with TRBD2 identical over 7 bases. This CDR3 contains 15 residues. Looked up from germline, CDR1 is MDHEN and CDR2 is SYDVKM. Trimming took 8 bases from V and 3 from J; bases not matched to a gene: 13. This chain's CDR3 is CASPPPGLINYEQYF. DNA of the CDR3: TGTGCCAGCCCCCCCCCGGGACTAATCAACTACGAGCAGTACTTC.

The J gene is TRBJ2-7, the V gene TRBV5-4; 7 bases are a match to TRBD1. Germline V gene sequence: CDR1 SGHNT, CDR2 YYREEE (reference sequence). CDR3 length: 12 residues. V shed 4 bases, J shed 6 bases, and the junction held 4 bases outside the gene matches. The DNA for the CDR3 is TGTGCCAGCAGCAGAGGACAGGCCGAGCAGTACTTC. Amino acid sequence: CASSRGQAEQYF.

The CDR3 DNA reads TGTGCCTGGAGTGACAGGGGTTTGGACGAGCAGTACTTC. Amino acids: CAWSDRGLDEQYF. The chain has TRBV30 and TRBJ2-7; 7 bases line up with TRBD1. With V trimmed by 1 base and J by 5 bases, 5 bases remained unmatched. The CDR3 has 13 residues. Germline lookup yields CDR1 GTSNPN and CDR2 SVGIG (reference sequence).

The CDR3 DNA follows: TGTGCCTGGAGTGGCCCGGAACAAGGGGTGAGGACGCAAGAGACCCAGTACTTC. Residues: CAWSGPEQGVRTQETQYF. V usage is TRBV30 and J usage is TRBJ2-5; possible D gene TRBD1, 5 bases. The CDR3 consists of 18 residues. Germline CDR1 GTSNPN, CDR2 SVGIG (reference sequence). V lost 1 base to trimming and J lost 2 bases, with 23 bases between them.

This chain uses TRBV2 with TRBJ1-2; 8 bases map to TRBD1. V shed 5 bases and J 4 bases; nucleotides not matched to a gene: 9. Per the germline V gene, CDR1 is SNHLY and CDR2 is FYNNEI. This CDR3 region has 15 residues. CDR3 sequence: CASSMRDRTFYGYTF. CDR3 coding DNA: TGTGCCAGCAGTATGCGGGACAGGACTTTCTATGGCTACACCTTC.

This chain links TRBV13 with TRBJ2-1; 9 nucleotides align to TRBD1. Germline assignment: CDR1 PRHDT and CDR2 FYEKMQ (reference sequence). This CDR3 spans 14 amino acids. J gave up 9 bases and V 5 bases, and 8 bases lay outside the gene matches. In DNA form, the CDR3 reads TGTGCCAGCAGCCTTCGGGACAGGGTAAGTGAGCAGTTCTTC. Translated: CASSLRDRVSEQFF. Variable domain in full (rest from reference TRBV13 and TRBJ2-1): AAGVIQSPRHLIKEKRETATLKCYPIPRHDTVYWYQQGPGQDPQFLISFYEKMQSDKGSIPDRFSAQQFSDYHSELNMSSLELGDSALYFCASSLRDRVSEQFFGPGTRLTVL.

This chain connects TRBV9 to TRBJ1-1; D is possibly TRBD1 (5 bases). Germline CDR1 reads SGDLS; CDR2 reads YYNGEE. This CDR3 region has 13 residues. V lost 4 bases, J lost 5 bases, and 12 bases lay in between. The CDR3 spells CASSPPRGTEAFF. The DNA for the CDR3 is TGTGCCAGCAGCCCTCCGCGGGGGACTGAAGCTTTCTTT. Looking up the rest from reference TRBV9 and TRBJ1-1 gives the full variable domain: DSGVTQTPKHLITATGQRVTLRCSPRSGDLSVYWYQQSLDQGLQFLIQYYNGEERAKGNILERFSAQQFPDLHSELNLSSLELGDSALYFCASSPPRGTEAFFGQGTRLTVV.

V gene TRBV9 combines with J gene TRBJ2-1, with D perhaps TRBD2 (6 bases). The CDR3 is 12 residues long. Trimming pared 6 bases from V and 12 bases from J, leaving 16 bases between. Germline CDR1 SGDLS, CDR2 YYNGEE. CDR3 DNA sequence: TGTGCCAGCACGGGGCAGGAGGGTCGGCAGTTCTTC. It codes for CASTGQEGRQFF.

This chain links TRBV29-1 with TRBJ2-7; TRBD2 is a possible D gene (6 bases). The CDR3 contains 13 residues. Trimming took off 6 bases at V and 6 bases at J, with 18 bases between the two ends. Germline-derived CDR1 and CDR2 are SQVTM and ANQGSEA. For the CDR3, the DNA is TGCAGCGTCACCGTCGGGGGATTGAGCGAGCAGTACTTC. It translates to CSVTVGGLSEQYF.

The rearrangement joins TRBV9 to TRBJ2-3; weak D call: TRBD2 (6 bases). Trimming left V 1 base short and J 2 bases short, with 11 bases between. Germline CDR1 and CDR2: SGDLS and YYNGEE. This CDR3 contains 15 residues. In DNA form, the CDR3 reads TGTGCCAGCAGCGTAACTAGCCATCACACAGATACGCAGTATTTT. Translated, it gives CASSVTSHHTDTQYF.